The 9 T cell receptor beta chains below come from one sample, sequenced in a study of T cell responses to AZD1222 COVID-19 vaccine. TCRdb keeps only in-frame clones here, not all; method: immunoSEQ multiplex PCR. The sample shows more than 150,000 clones, 85% to 95% of them seen only once. The sample was peripheral blood, taken on day 0 of AZD1222 vaccination. The receptor source for this set is an adult in good health.

The CDR3 spells CASSAGVPSGNTIYF. CDR3 nucleotide sequence: TGTGCCAGCAGCGCAGGGGTTCCCTCTGGAAACACCATATATTTT. The rearrangement links TRBV9 to TRBJ1-3, with D possibly matching TRBD1 (6 bases). From germline, CDR1 is SGDLS and CDR2 YYNGEE. The CDR3 extends over 15 amino acids. Deletions cut 3 bases from V and 0 bases from J, with 10 bases between. Supplemented by reference TRBV9 and TRBJ1-3, the full variable domain reads DSGVTQTPKHLITATGQRVTLRCSPRSGDLSVYWYQQSLDQGLQFLIQYYNGEERAKGNILERFSAQQFPDLHSELNLSSLELGDSALYFCASSAGVPSGNTIYFGEGSWLTVV.

The rearrangement uses TRBV19 and TRBJ1-1, with unresolved D. The CDR3 loop spans 15 amino acids. Germline V gene data show CDR1 as LNHDA and CDR2 as SQIVND (reference sequence). The V gene lost 1 base and the J gene lost 1 base, with 10 bases spanning the gap. DNA for the CDR3: TGTGCCAGTAGTATAGGCGCAGTGACGAACACTGAAGCTTTCTTT. Amino acid sequence: CASSIGAVTNTEAFF.

This chain links TRBV29-1 with TRBJ1-1, with 7 bases identical to TRBD1. This CDR3 spans 12 amino acids. V gave up 6 bases and J gave up 6 bases; unmatched junction bases: 7. In germline, CDR1 is SQVTM, CDR2 ANQGSEA. This CDR3 is CSVWDRVSEAFF. For the CDR3, the DNA is TGCAGCGTATGGGACAGAGTATCTGAAGCTTTCTTT.

J is TRBJ1-2 and V is TRBV24-1; 9 bases are shared with TRBD1. Germline V gives CDR1 KGHDR, CDR2 SFDVKD. Losses at the gene ends were 2 bases for V and 5 bases for J; bases not matched to a gene: 2. The CDR3 contains 14 residues. CDR3 sequence: CATSDWDREYGYTF. CDR3 DNA sequence: TGTGCCACCAGTGATTGGGACAGGGAGTATGGCTACACCTTC.

V is TRBV9 and J is TRBJ1-6; D may be TRBD1 (5 bases). This CDR3 spans 15 amino acids. From germline, CDR1 is SGDLS and CDR2 YYNGEE. V shed 0 bases and J shed 7 bases, with 11 bases lying between them. The CDR3 loop is CASSVGDPANSPLHF. The CDR3 nucleotides read TGTGCCAGCAGCGTAGGGGACCCAGCGAATTCACCCCTCCACTTT.

This chain links TRBV9 with TRBJ2-5; D possibly matches TRBD1 or TRBD2 (5 bases each). The V end lost 0 bases, the J end lost 4 bases, and 13 bases lay between the germline ends. This CDR3 comprises 15 residues. Germline V gene data show CDR1 as SGDLS and CDR2 as YYNGEE. Written as DNA, the CDR3 is TGTGCCAGCAGCGTAGGAACGATTGGGGGAGAGACCCAGTACTTC. It codes for CASSVGTIGGETQYF.

The chain combines TRBV9 with TRBJ1-1, with TRBD1 matching over 8 bases. The germline CDR1 and CDR2 sequences are SGDLS and YYNGEE. Germline trimming cut 3 bases from V and 4 bases from J; bases unmatched to any gene: 2. The length of the CDR3 is 13 residues. CDR3 sequence: CASSATGGTEAFF. CDR3 nucleotide sequence: TGTGCCAGCAGCGCAACAGGGGGCACTGAAGCTTTCTTT.

This chain joins TRBV5-6 and TRBJ2-1; D is unresolved. The V gene's germline CDR1 is SGHDT and CDR2 YYEEEE. Trimming cost V 4 bases and J 10 bases, with 9 bases left between them. This CDR3 is 11 amino acids long. The CDR3 loop is CASSRPAEQFF. The CDR3 bases are TGTGCCAGCAGCCGCCCTGCCGAGCAGTTCTTC.

The chain uses TRBV28 and TRBJ2-7, with D possibly TRBD1 on 5 matching bases. The V end was cut by 4 bases, the J end by 2 bases, with 21 bases between. The CDR3 sequence is 17 residues long. The germline CDR1 and CDR2 sequences are MDHEN and SYDVKM. The CDR3 DNA reads TGTGCCAGCAGTTCCCCTGGGCGAACAGGCCACCCCTACGAGCAGTACGTC. The encoded protein is CASSSPGRTGHPYEQYV.